The following is a TCR beta chain sequence with its context. The sample is drawn from a study of T cell responses to AZD1222 COVID-19 vaccine. V was cut by 0 bases and J by 3 bases, with 10 bases left in between. This CDR3 region has 15 residues. Per the germline V gene, CDR1 is SGHNT and CDR2 is YYREEE (reference sequence). Sequencing was performed with immunoSEQ multiplex PCR; in TCRdb, only in-frame clones are kept and a portion is missing. This sample carries 25,000 or so clones, about 90% of them seen once, and the ten largest clones take around 8.9%. Sequenced here: peripheral blood, sampled 28 days after the second AZD1222 dose. The source is an adult who received the AZD1222 COVID-19 vaccine. The chain employs TRBV5-4 and TRBJ1-3; unclear D gene. The chain's CDR3 is CASSLGGMNGNTIYF. The CDR3 DNA reads TGTGCCAGCAGCTTGGGAGGGATGAATGGAAACACCATATATTTT.